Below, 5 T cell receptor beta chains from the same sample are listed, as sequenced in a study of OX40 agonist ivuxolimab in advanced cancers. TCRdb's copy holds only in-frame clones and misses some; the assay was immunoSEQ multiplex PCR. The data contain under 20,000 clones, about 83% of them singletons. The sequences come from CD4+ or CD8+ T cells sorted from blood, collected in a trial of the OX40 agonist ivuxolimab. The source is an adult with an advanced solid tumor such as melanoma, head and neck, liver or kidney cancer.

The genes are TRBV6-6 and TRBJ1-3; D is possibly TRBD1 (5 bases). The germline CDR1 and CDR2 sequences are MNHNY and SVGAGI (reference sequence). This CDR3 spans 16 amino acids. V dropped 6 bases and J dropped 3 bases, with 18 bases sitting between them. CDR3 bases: TGTGCCAGCAGACCTCTTCAGGGTACGAGTGGAAACACCATATATTTT. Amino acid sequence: CASRPLQGTSGNTIYF.

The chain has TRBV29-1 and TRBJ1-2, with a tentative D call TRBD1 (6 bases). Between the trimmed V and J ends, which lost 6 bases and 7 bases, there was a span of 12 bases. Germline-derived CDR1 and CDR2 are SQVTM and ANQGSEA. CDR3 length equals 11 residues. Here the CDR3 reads CSVEQGAGYTF. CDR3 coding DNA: TGCAGCGTCGAACAGGGTGCTGGCTACACCTTC.

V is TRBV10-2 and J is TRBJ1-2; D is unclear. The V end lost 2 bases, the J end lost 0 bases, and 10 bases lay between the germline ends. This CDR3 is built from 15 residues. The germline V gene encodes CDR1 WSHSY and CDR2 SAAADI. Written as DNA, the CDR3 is TGCGCCAGCAGTGAGCTCGACAAGTCTAACTATGGCTACACCTTC. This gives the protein CASSELDKSNYGYTF.

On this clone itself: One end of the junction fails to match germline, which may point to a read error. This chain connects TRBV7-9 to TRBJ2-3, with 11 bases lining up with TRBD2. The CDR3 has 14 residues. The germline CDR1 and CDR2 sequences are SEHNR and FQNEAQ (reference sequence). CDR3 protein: CASSLAGASGRPDF. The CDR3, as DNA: TGTGCCAGCAGCTTAGCGGGGGCTAGCGGGAGGCCGGATTTT.

As DNA, the CDR3 is TGTGCCAGCAGCTACCCATTGGCGTGGCAACCCCTCCACTTT. This codes for CASSYPLAWQPLHF. V and J are TRBV28 and TRBJ1-6; D is unclear. The germline V gene has CDR1 MDHEN and CDR2 SYDVKM. There are 14 residues in the CDR3. Deletions cut 6 bases from V and 12 bases from J, with 18 bases between.